This TCR beta chain was sequenced in a study of cytomegalovirus exposure and HLA in healthy donors. Study outcomes and limitations: Three CMV-associated chains were confirmed in vitro to be specific for CMV antigens. The tendency of first-cohort TCR clusters to co-occur in the 95 to 150 validation repertoires was the finding of a later analysis.

Comment on this clone: Its antigen remains unidentified.

TCRdb keeps only in-frame clones here, not all; method: immunoSEQ multiplex PCR. The sample consists of about 260,000 clones, 90% of them appearing once. The germline gives CDR1 LNHDA, CDR2 SQIVND (reference sequence). The V and J ends lost 3 bases and 0 bases respectively, with 11 bases between them. This CDR3 has 15 amino acids. Separation from the roughly 670-subject first cohort characterized the 120-subject validation cohort, to which the donors belonged. The chain combines TRBV19 with TRBJ2-5; no clear D. Material for sequencing was PBMCs. The clonotype comes from a woman in her 30s in good health and CMV-seronegative. CDR3 protein: CASSIRLNNQETQYF. The CDR3 DNA reads TGTGCCAGTAGTATTCGTCTTAATAACCAAGAGACCCAGTACTTC.